This TCR beta chain appears in the sequencing data of a study of blood T cell repertoires in COVID-19. About the research overall: Researchers got acute and convalescent COVID-19 samples from the United States, Italy and Spain.

Some clones are missing from TCRdb's copy, which holds only in-frame ones; the method was immunoSEQ multiplex PCR. Here the sample spans around 260,000 clones, more than 85% being singletons. In germline, CDR1 is MNHEY, CDR2 SVGAGI. The V end lost 7 bases, the J end lost 4 bases, and 13 bases lay between the germline ends. The CDR3 has 13 residues. The sample was peripheral blood. This clonotype originated in a woman aged 25-40 years with COVID-19, enrolled during active disease. The chain links TRBV6-5 to TRBJ1-1, with a weak D call TRBD1 (6 bases). CDR3 loop: CASIRGGSTEAFF. Here the CDR3 DNA reads TGTGCCAGCATCAGGGGTGGTAGCACTGAAGCTTTCTTT.